This T cell receptor (beta chain) was obtained from a study of cytomegalovirus exposure and HLA in healthy donors. This clone was found a few times. Vbeta (60) and Jbeta (13) primers were used in the PCR. Sequenced by immunoSEQ multiplex PCR; TCRdb stores in-frame clones only, minus some. The sample holds fewer than 65,000 clones, 65% to 85% seen once. CDR1 WSHSY and CDR2 SAAADI come from the germline V gene. Trimming shortened V by 3 bases and J by 9 bases, and 12 bases separated the two germline ends. The CDR3 sequence is 13 residues long. The sample consisted of PBMCs. The V and J genes are TRBV10-2 and TRBJ1-5, with D possibly TRBD1 on 5 matching bases. The TCR comes from a man younger than 45 in good health and CMV-seronegative. CDR3 amino acids: CASSERSQGPQHF. The CDR3 bases are TGCGCCAGCAGTGAAAGAAGCCAGGGGCCCCAGCATTTT.